Listed below are T cell receptor beta chains from one sample, sequenced in a study of molecular identifiers for immune sequencing clone quantification. TCRdb redid the calling of the PCR reads with MiXCR, one entry per CDR3 protein. The sample lists approximately 36,000 distinct CDR3 sequences, 15% to 20% occurring once. The material sequenced was naive CD8+ T cells from blood, with Jurkat cell RNA spiked in. These receptors all stem from a human donor in good health. Some libraries in this study had Jurkat cell RNA spiked in. The CDR3 runs from the conserved cysteine through the conserved F or W. A D gene is named only where the DNA matches it firmly. Size tells how often a clone was seen (once, few, many) or the class of an expanded clone, and some rows leave it out.

size: many; length: 17; V: TRBV20-1; J: TRBJ2-7; D: TRBD2; CDR3: CSVRTSGFFSSSYEQYF; DNA: TGCAGTGTCCGGACTAGCGGGTTCTTCTCCAGCTCCTACGAGCAGTACTTC
size: NA; length: 15; V: TRBV10-2; J: TRBJ2-5; D: NA; CDR3: CASSDPGQYQETQYF; DNA: TGCGCCAGCAGTGACCCCGGACAGTACCAAGAGACCCAGTACTTC
size: many; length: 15; V: TRBV6-1; J: TRBJ1-5; D: NA; CDR3: CASTSLGDSNQPQHF; DNA: TGTGCCAGCACCTCTCTAGGGGACAGCAATCAGCCCCAGCATTTT
size: NA; length: 14; V: TRBV28; J: TRBJ2-5; D: NA; CDR3: CASSLGRAQETQYF; DNA: TGTGCCAGCAGTTTAGGCAGGGCCCAAGAGACCCAGTACTTC
size: NA; length: 10; V: TRBV29-1; J: TRBJ2-3; D: NA; CDR3: CSVPGYTQYF; DNA: TGCAGCGTTCCTGGGTATACGCAGTATTTT
size: many; length: 14; V: TRBV7-7; J: TRBJ2-7; D: TRBD1; CDR3: CASSPGTGLGEQYF; DNA: TGTGCTAGCAGCCCCGGGACAGGGCTGGGGGAGCAGTACTTC
size: many; length: 17; V: TRBV28; J: TRBJ2-6; D: NA; CDR3: CASSQDRSYSGANVLTF; DNA: TGTGCCAGCAGTCAAGACAGAAGCTACTCTGGGGCCAACGTCCTGACTTTC
size: many; length: 15; V: TRBV5-1; J: TRBJ1-2; D: NA; CDR3: CASSPWDGTNYGYTF; DNA: TGCGCCAGCAGCCCCTGGGACGGGACTAACTATGGCTACACCTTC
size: NA; length: 14; V: TRBV20-1; J: TRBJ2-7; D: NA; CDR3: CSARRDIYSYEQCF; DNA: TGCAGTGCACGCCGGGACATTTACTCCTACGAGCAGTGCTTC
size: many; length: 15; V: TRBV6-5; J: TRBJ2-1; D: TRBD2; CDR3: CASSSLAGLYNEQFF; DNA: TGTGCCAGCAGTTCTCTAGCGGGACTCTACAATGAGCAGTTCTTC
size: NA; length: 15; V: TRBV28; J: TRBJ2-7; D: TRBD1; CDR3: CASGDLQGATYEQYF; DNA: TGTGCCAGCGGCGACCTTCAGGGGGCAACCTACGAGCAGTACTTC
size: many; length: 14; V: TRBV7-9; J: TRBJ2-7; D: TRBD1; CDR3: CASKRQGSSYEQYF; DNA: TGTGCCAGCAAAAGACAGGGAAGCTCCTACGAGCAGTACTTC
size: NA; length: 18; V: TRBV7-9; J: TRBJ2-7; D: TRBD1; CDR3: CASSPPWGQGAGGYEQYF; DNA: TGTGCCAGCAGCCCGCCCTGGGGACAGGGGGCCGGGGGGTACGAGCAGTACTTC
size: many; length: 17; V: TRBV21-1; J: TRBJ1-5; D: NA; CDR3: CASSKGLPGVSNQPQHF; DNA: TGTGCCAGCAGCAAAGGTCTTCCAGGAGTTAGCAATCAGCCCCAGCATTTT
size: many; length: 13; V: TRBV7-2; J: TRBJ2-1; D: NA; CDR3: CASSLTTTSREFF; DNA: TGTGCCAGCAGCCTAACGACTACCAGTAGGGAGTTCTTC
size: many; length: 17; V: TRBV6-2/TRBV6-3; J: TRBJ2-7; D: TRBD2; CDR3: CASSFPRLAGDLDEQYF; DNA: TGTGCCAGCAGTTTCCCTAGACTAGCGGGAGATTTGGACGAGCAGTACTTC
size: many; length: 13; V: TRBV3-1; J: TRBJ2-7; D: NA; CDR3: CASSAIGGYEQYF; DNA: TGTGCCAGCAGCGCCATTGGGGGGTACGAGCAGTACTTC
size: many; length: 12; V: TRBV5-1; J: TRBJ2-1; D: NA; CDR3: CASSFEIYEQFF; DNA: TGCGCCAGCAGCTTCGAGATCTATGAGCAGTTCTTC
size: many; length: 16; V: TRBV27; J: TRBJ2-3; D: NA; CDR3: CASSLLTDPSTDTQYF; DNA: TGTGCCAGCAGTTTATTGACGGACCCCTCCACAGATACGCAGTATTTT
size: NA; length: 13; V: TRBV6-1; J: TRBJ2-5; D: NA; CDR3: CASSDGWSWPQYF; DNA: TGTGCCAGCAGTGATGGGTGGTCTTGGCCCCAGTACTTC
size: medium-sized; length: 16; V: TRBV6-2/TRBV6-3; J: TRBJ1-1; D: NA; CDR3: CASSYRPGRSGPEAFF; DNA: TGTGCCAGCAGTTACCGGCCGGGCAGGAGTGGCCCTGAAGCTTTCTTT
size: NA; length: 15; V: TRBV4-3; J: TRBJ2-7; D: TRBD1; CDR3: CASSQGQGVFYEQYF; DNA: TGCGCCAGCAGCCAAGGACAGGGGGTTTTTTACGAGCAGTACTTC
size: many; length: 11; V: TRBV29-1; J: TRBJ1-2; D: NA; CDR3: CSALDSYGYTF; DNA: TGCAGCGCCTTGGACAGTTATGGCTACACCTTC
size: many; length: 16; V: TRBV9; J: TRBJ2-3; D: NA; CDR3: CASSVDGGGYRDTQYF; DNA: TGTGCCAGCAGCGTAGACGGGGGAGGCTACAGAGATACGCAGTATTTT
size: few; length: 16; V: TRBV28; J: TRBJ1-5; D: NA; CDR3: CASSSPGQYSNQPQHF; DNA: TGTGCCAGCAGTTCCCCGGGACAATATAGCAATCAGCCCCAGCATTTT
size: many; length: 13; V: TRBV7-9; J: TRBJ2-7; D: NA; CDR3: CASSLEGHYEQYF; DNA: TGTGCCAGCAGCTTGGAGGGACACTACGAGCAGTACTTC
size: few; length: 15; V: TRBV4-3; J: TRBJ2-1; D: NA; CDR3: CASSQERTGVNEQFF; DNA: TGCGCCAGCAGCCAAGAACGTACCGGGGTCAATGAGCAGTTCTTC
size: many; length: 13; V: TRBV3-1; J: TRBJ2-2; D: NA; CDR3: CASRLRLSGELFF; DNA: TGTGCCAGCAGGCTAAGGTTGTCCGGGGAGCTGTTTTTT
size: many; length: 13; V: TRBV7-2; J: TRBJ2-7; D: NA; CDR3: CASSRVGVYEQYF; DNA: TGTGCCAGCAGCCGTGTGGGGGTATACGAGCAGTACTTC
size: many; length: 19; V: TRBV4-1; J: TRBJ2-1; D: TRBD2; CDR3: CASSQEAALLAGGPDEQFF; DNA: TGCGCCAGCAGCCAAGAAGCCGCTCTTCTAGCGGGAGGGCCGGATGAGCAGTTCTTC
size: medium-sized; length: 17; V: TRBV7-6; J: TRBJ2-3; D: NA; CDR3: CASSLEEGSRAPDTQYF; DNA: TGTGCCAGCAGCTTAGAGGAGGGGTCGAGAGCTCCAGATACGCAGTATTTT
size: many; length: 11; V: TRBV4-1; J: TRBJ2-7; D: NA; CDR3: CASSDRQEQYF; DNA: TGCGCCAGCAGCGATCGTCAGGAGCAGTACTTC
size: NA; length: 13; V: TRBV29-1; J: TRBJ2-7; D: TRBD1; CDR3: CSVVQGDKYEQYF; DNA: TGCAGCGTTGTTCAGGGGGATAAATACGAGCAGTACTTC
size: many; length: 14; V: TRBV15; J: TRBJ2-3; D: NA; CDR3: CATSRVSSTDTQYF; DNA: TGTGCCACCAGCAGAGTTAGCAGCACAGATACGCAGTATTTT
size: many; length: 14; V: TRBV2; J: TRBJ2-5; D: NA; CDR3: CASSELGRGETQYF; DNA: TGTGCCAGCAGTGAACTCGGGAGAGGGGAGACCCAGTACTTC
size: many; length: 16; V: TRBV19; J: TRBJ1-5; D: NA; CDR3: CASSIWARGGNQPQHF; DNA: TGTGCCAGTAGTATTTGGGCCAGGGGTGGCAATCAGCCCCAGCATTTT
size: many; length: 11; V: TRBV12-3/TRBV12-4; J: TRBJ2-7; D: NA; CDR3: CAIGKRYEQYF; DNA: TGTGCCATCGGTAAACGGTACGAGCAGTACTTC
size: many; length: 13; V: TRBV20-1; J: TRBJ2-5; D: TRBD1; CDR3: CSAIGTEQETQYF; DNA: TGCAGTGCTATTGGGACAGAGCAAGAGACCCAGTACTTC
size: NA; length: 13; V: TRBV11-2; J: TRBJ2-1; D: NA; CDR3: CASTYGGGRSRFF; DNA: TGTGCCAGCACCTACGGGGGAGGAAGGTCGCGGTTCTTC
size: many; length: 15; V: TRBV28; J: TRBJ2-2; D: NA; CDR3: CASSSLWGSAGELFF; DNA: TGTGCCAGCAGTTCTCTCTGGGGATCTGCCGGGGAGCTGTTTTTT
size: many; length: 14; V: TRBV24-1; J: TRBJ1-4; D: NA; CDR3: CATSVGGLNEKLFF; DNA: TGTGCCACCAGTGTGGGGGGATTGAATGAAAAACTGTTTTTT
size: few; length: 18; V: TRBV25-1; J: TRBJ1-3; D: TRBD1; CDR3: CASSGRDRENLFGNTIYF; DNA: TGTGCCAGCAGTGGTCGGGACAGGGAAAACTTGTTCGGAAACACCATATATTTT
size: many; length: 16; V: TRBV7-9; J: TRBJ2-7; D: TRBD2; CDR3: CASSLLEGTSSKEQYF; DNA: TGTGCCAGCAGCTTATTGGAGGGGACTAGCAGTAAGGAGCAGTACTTC
size: many; length: 15; V: TRBV7-9; J: TRBJ2-1; D: TRBD1; CDR3: CASSGGGNTYNEQFF; DNA: TGTGCCAGCTCAGGGGGTGGGAATACCTACAATGAGCAGTTCTTC
size: many; length: 18; V: TRBV9; J: TRBJ2-1; D: TRBD2; CDR3: CASSVGRVEQSSYNEQFF; DNA: TGTGCCAGCAGCGTCGGGAGGGTAGAACAGAGCTCCTACAATGAGCAGTTCTTC